Shown below are 9 T cell receptor beta chains from a single sample sequenced in a study of T cell clonotyping in hematopoietic cell transplantation. TCRdb's table, derived via immunoSEQ multiplex PCR, lists solely in-frame clones and lacks some. The data contain 1,500 to 2,000 clones, around nine tenths of them singletons. Sample: PBMCs, taken at the time of graft-versus-host disease after allogeneic stem cell transplant. The receptors derive from a male patient in his late teens or twenties who had an allogeneic stem cell transplant from a related donor, so the T cells may come from the graft donor. Some clones in this sample may be carry-over from other donors' samples.

This chain links TRBV5-6 with TRBJ1-1, with D maybe TRBD1 (5 bases). V was trimmed by 2 bases and J by 2 bases, leaving 13 bases between them. Looked up from germline, CDR1 is SGHDT and CDR2 is YYEEEE. The CDR3 is 15 amino acids. Here the CDR3 reads CASSFPGQKNTEAFF. In DNA form, the CDR3 reads TGTGCCAGCAGCTTCCCGGGGCAGAAAAACACTGAAGCTTTCTTT.

The V gene is TRBV6-1, the J gene TRBJ1-4; 9 nucleotides agree with TRBD1. The CDR3 is made up of 13 amino acids. Germline V lookup: CDR1 MNHNS, CDR2 SASEGT. The V gene end was trimmed by 6 bases and the J gene end by 7 bases; junction bases not matched to a gene: 3. This CDR3 reads CASRGQGREKLFF. The CDR3 DNA is TGTGCCAGCAGGGGACAGGGACGTGAAAAACTGTTTTTT.

This chain links TRBV10-3 with TRBJ2-3; D gene unclear. Per the germline V gene, CDR1 is ENHRY and CDR2 is SYGVKD. The CDR3 consists of 14 residues. Trimming shortened V by 2 bases and J by 4 bases, and 10 bases separated the two germline ends. The CDR3 spells CAISEGLSADTQYF. The CDR3 region has the DNA TGTGCCATCAGTGAGGGGCTGAGTGCAGATACGCAGTATTTT.

J is TRBJ1-2 and V is TRBV6-1, with 8 bases fitting TRBD1. Losses at the gene ends were 1 base for V and 9 bases for J; bases not matched to a gene: 7. The CDR3 has 14 residues. The germline V gene has CDR1 MNHNS and CDR2 SASEGT. This CDR3 is CASSEGDRPRSYTF. The CDR3 nucleotides are TGTGCCAGCAGTGAAGGGGACAGGCCTAGGAGCTACACCTTC.

The V and J genes are TRBV10-2 and TRBJ2-7; 8 bases align to TRBD1. This CDR3 is built from 15 residues. J lost 5 bases, V lost 4 bases, and 10 bases had no gene match. CDR1 is WSHSY, CDR2 SAAADI, per germline. The CDR3 coding sequence is TGCGCCAGCAGTGCCAAGGGGCAGGGGGCAAACGAGCAGTACGTC. It translates to CASSAKGQGANEQYV.

This sequence joins TRBV5-1 and TRBJ1-1; D remains unclear. V was cut by 0 bases and J by 0 bases, with 9 bases left in between. CDR3 length: 15 amino acids. CDR1 and CDR2 from the germline V gene are SGHRS and YFSETQ. CDR3 loop: CASSLALGMNTEAFF. The CDR3 DNA follows: TGCGCCAGCAGCTTGGCCTTGGGGATGAACACTGAAGCTTTCTTT.

This chain links TRBV29-1 with TRBJ1-1, with D possibly TRBD1 on 5 matching bases. Germline V gene sequence: CDR1 SQVTM, CDR2 ANQGSEA. The CDR3 loop spans 13 amino acids. Trimming removed 7 bases at V and 1 base at J, with 13 bases between. The CDR3 here is CSAQGGENTEAFF. Written as DNA, the CDR3 is TGCAGCGCCCAGGGAGGGGAGAACACTGAAGCTTTCTTT. The variable domain in full, with the rest retrieved from reference TRBV29-1 and TRBJ1-1, is SAVISQKPSRDICQRGTSLTIQCQVDSQVTMMFWYRQQPGQSLTLIATANQGSEATYESGFVIDKFPISRPNLTFSTLTVSNMSPEDSSIYLCSAQGGENTEAFFGQGTRLTVV.

The genes are TRBV19 and TRBJ2-1, with D perhaps matching TRBD2 (7 bases). The CDR3 has 15 residues. Germline V gene sequence: CDR1 LNHDA, CDR2 SQIVND (reference sequence). The V end was cut by 7 bases, the J end by 2 bases, with 15 bases between. The chain's CDR3 is CASTDGGPTYNEQFF. Written as DNA, the CDR3 is TGTGCCAGTACCGACGGGGGGCCGACCTACAATGAGCAGTTCTTC.

The chain couples TRBV5-4 to TRBJ2-7; tentative D call: TRBD1 (5 bases). Germline lookup yields CDR1 SGHNT and CDR2 YYREEE (reference sequence). The V end lost 0 bases, the J end lost 3 bases, and 10 bases lay between the germline ends. The CDR3 spans 14 residues. The DNA for the CDR3 is TGTGCCAGCAGCTTGGAGTGGGGCGGCTACGAGCAGTACTTC. The encoded protein is CASSLEWGGYEQYF. The full variable domain, rest sourced from reference TRBV5-4 and TRBJ2-7, is ETGVTQSPTHLIKTRGQQVTLRCSSQSGHNTVSWYQQALGQGPQFIFQYYREEENGRGNFPPRFSGLQFPNYSSELNVNALELDDSALYLCASSLEWGGYEQYFGPGTRLTVT.